The 8 T cell receptor beta chains below were found in one sample sequenced in a study of neoadjuvant anti-PD-1 for oral cavity cancer. Sequenced by immunoSEQ multiplex PCR; TCRdb stores in-frame clones only, minus some. The sample carries thousands of clones, 55% to 70% recorded once. Specified time point: after neoadjuvant nivolumab, at surgical resection. Here the sequenced sample was PBMCs, taken after nivolumab (anti-PD-1) treatment. The receptors shown here come from a person between 40 and 85 years old with oral cavity squamous cell carcinoma.

This clone has only one observation. This chain links TRBV5-1 with TRBJ2-3; D unresolved. Looked up from germline, CDR1 is SGHRS and CDR2 is YFSETQ. The CDR3 is made up of 13 amino acids. V dropped 0 bases and J dropped 8 bases, with 10 bases sitting between them. CDR3 sequence (DNA): TGCGCCAGCAGCTTGGATGGTTTGGGTACGCAGTATTTT. Translated: CASSLDGLGTQYF.

The chain joins TRBV5-4 to TRBJ2-2; 8 bases line up with TRBD2. Germline CDR1 and CDR2: SGHNT and YYREEE (reference sequence). Germline trimming cut 4 bases from V and 2 bases from J; bases unmatched to any gene: 7. The CDR3 runs 16 residues. The CDR3 spells CASSRTLAGNTGELFF. The CDR3 coding sequence is TGTGCCAGCAGCCGAACGCTAGCGGGTAACACCGGGGAGCTGTTTTTT.

This chain links TRBV10-1 with TRBJ1-6; D gene unclear. The CDR3 sequence is 14 residues long. The germline V gene has CDR1 WNHNN and CDR2 SYGVQD (reference sequence). Trimming pared 2 bases from V and 7 bases from J, leaving 9 bases between. DNA of the CDR3: TGCGCCAGCAGTGAGCGGGTTGGCAATTCACCCCTCCACTTT. Translation gives CASSERVGNSPLHF.

The J gene is TRBJ1-1, the V gene TRBV5-1; D may be TRBD1 (5 bases). Germline values: CDR1 SGHRS, CDR2 YFSETQ. The CDR3 contains 17 residues. The V and J ends lost 1 base and 0 bases respectively, with 16 bases between them. The CDR3 nucleotides are TGCGCCAGCAGCTTGTTTCCAACCGGGACCCTGAACACTGAAGCTTTCTTT. Protein product: CASSLFPTGTLNTEAFF.

The J gene is TRBJ1-1, the V gene TRBV7-9; 7 nucleotides align to TRBD1. The germline gives CDR1 SEHNR, CDR2 FQNEAQ (reference sequence). There are 16 residues in the CDR3. Losses at the gene ends were 4 bases for V and 3 bases for J; bases not matched to a gene: 11. The CDR3 bases are TGTGCCAGCAGCTATCGGAAGGGGGCGGAGGACACTGAAGCTTTCTTT. Protein: CASSYRKGAEDTEAFF.

V gene TRBV5-4 combines with J gene TRBJ2-3, with D perhaps being TRBD1 or TRBD2 (7 bases each). The CDR3 covers 18 residues. Trimming took off 4 bases at V and 3 bases at J, with 24 bases between the two ends. Germline lookup yields CDR1 SGHNT and CDR2 YYREEE (reference sequence). CDR3 sequence reads: CASSLDRVARGTTDTQYF. CDR3 coding DNA: TGTGCCAGCAGCCTAGACAGGGTTGCGCGGGGGACAACAGATACGCAGTATTTT.

The rearrangement links TRBV7-9 to TRBJ1-6; D not certain. The germline CDR1 and CDR2 sequences are SEHNR and FQNEAQ (reference sequence). The V and J ends lost 4 bases and 9 bases respectively, with 16 bases between them. CDR3 length: 15 amino acids. CDR3 bases: TGTGCCAGCAGCTCCGGATTCGAAGGAGGTTCACCCCTCCACTTT. Amino acid sequence: CASSSGFEGGSPLHF.

The V gene is TRBV6-1, the J gene TRBJ1-1, with D unresolved. The germline V and J ends were trimmed by 5 bases and 7 bases, with 14 bases remaining between them. The length of the CDR3 is 13 residues. In germline, CDR1 is MNHNS, CDR2 SASEGT. The CDR3, as DNA: TGTGCCAGCAGTCGTAGGGAGGTGGATGAAGCTTTCTTT. It encodes CASSRREVDEAFF.